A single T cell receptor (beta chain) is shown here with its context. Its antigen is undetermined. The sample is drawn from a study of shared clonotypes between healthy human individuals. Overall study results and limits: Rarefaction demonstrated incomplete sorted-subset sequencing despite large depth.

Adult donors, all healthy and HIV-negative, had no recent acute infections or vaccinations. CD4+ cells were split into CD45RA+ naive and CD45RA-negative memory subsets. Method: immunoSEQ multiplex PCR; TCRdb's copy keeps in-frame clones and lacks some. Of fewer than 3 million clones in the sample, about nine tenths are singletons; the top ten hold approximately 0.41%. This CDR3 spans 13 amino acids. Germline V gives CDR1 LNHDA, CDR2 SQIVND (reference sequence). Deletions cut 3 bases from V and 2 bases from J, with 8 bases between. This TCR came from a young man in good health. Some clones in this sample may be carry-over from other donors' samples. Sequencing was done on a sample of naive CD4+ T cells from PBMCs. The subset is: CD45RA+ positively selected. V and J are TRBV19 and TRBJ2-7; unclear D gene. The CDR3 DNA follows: TGTGCCAGTAGTATGCAGGATGCCTACGAGCAGTACTTC. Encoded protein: CASSMQDAYEQYF.